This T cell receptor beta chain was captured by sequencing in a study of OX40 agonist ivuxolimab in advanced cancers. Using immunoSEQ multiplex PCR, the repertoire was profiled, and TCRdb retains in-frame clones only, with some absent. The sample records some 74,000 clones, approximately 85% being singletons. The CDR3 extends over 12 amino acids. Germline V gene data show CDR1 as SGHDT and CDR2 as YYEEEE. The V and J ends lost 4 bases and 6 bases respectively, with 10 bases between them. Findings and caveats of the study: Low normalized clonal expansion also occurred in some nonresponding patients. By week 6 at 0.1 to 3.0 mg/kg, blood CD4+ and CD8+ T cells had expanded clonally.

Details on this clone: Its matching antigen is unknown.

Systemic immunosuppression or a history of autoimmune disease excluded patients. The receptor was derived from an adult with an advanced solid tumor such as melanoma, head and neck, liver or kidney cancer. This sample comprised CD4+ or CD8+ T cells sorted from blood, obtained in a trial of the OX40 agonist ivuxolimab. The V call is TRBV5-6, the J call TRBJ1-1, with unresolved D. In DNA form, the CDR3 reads TGTGCCAGCAGCGGGTGGGTCGCTGAAGCTTTCTTT. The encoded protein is CASSGWVAEAFF. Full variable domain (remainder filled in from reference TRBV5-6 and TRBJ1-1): DAGVTQSPTHLIKTRGQQVTLRCSPKSGHDTVSWYQQALGQGPQFIFQYYEEEERQRGNFPDRFSGHQFPNYSSELNVNALLLGDSALYLCASSGWVAEAFFGQGTRLTVV.